There are many counts of the clone carrying this T cell receptor beta chain. Construction of TCR beta libraries relied on iRepertoire HTBI primers and on Arm-PCR targeting CDR3 regions. TCRdb fed the multiplex PCR reads into MiXCR, producing one record per CDR3 protein. The profile shows 300,000 to 500,000 distinct CDR3 sequences, 20% of them singletons. This sample was taken from a study of regulatory T cells in long-lasting Graves disease. Specified time point: persistent/refractory GD, antithyroid drugs over 5 years with positive TRAb. With RNA extracted from PBMCs as input, the TCR library was made. This CDR3 is 13 amino acids long. Germline values: CDR1 MDHEN, CDR2 SYDVKM. Trimming took off 6 bases at V and 0 bases at J, with 6 bases between the two ends.

The TCR sequence derives from a female donor with Graves disease. The J gene is TRBJ1-5, the V gene TRBV28; D is undetermined. The material sequenced was peripheral blood mononuclear cells (PBMCs), taken when the disease was refractory, from a patient treated with antithyroid drugs. The CDR3 coding sequence is TGTGCCAGCAGGGGGTATAGCAATCAGCCCCAGCATTTT. Residues: CASRGYSNQPQHF.